This passage covers 30 T cell receptor beta chains from one sample sequenced in a study of blood T cell repertoires in COVID-19. The assay was immunoSEQ multiplex PCR, and TCRdb's table has in-frame clones only and misses some. This sample has under 200,000 clones, with more than 80% found just once. Input material: peripheral blood. Receptors originate from a man aged 45-65 years with acute or convalescent COVID-19.

The J gene is TRBJ2-2, the V gene TRBV7-9; TRBD2 matches at 11 bases. This CDR3 has 15 residues. V shed 5 bases, J shed 5 bases, and the junction held 4 bases outside the gene matches. The germline V gene encodes CDR1 SEHNR and CDR2 FQNEAQ (reference sequence). The CDR3: CASSALAGETGELFF. The CDR3 DNA reads as TGTGCCAGCAGCGCACTAGCGGGAGAGACCGGGGAGCTGTTTTTT.

This clone was counted once. This chain links TRBV27 with TRBJ1-2, with 7 bases aligning to TRBD1. Germline CDR1 and CDR2: MNHEY and SMNVEV (reference sequence). V was clipped by 6 bases and J by 0 bases; unmatched bases: 10. The CDR3 sequence is 16 residues long. CDR3 bases: TGTGCCAGCAGCCGCGGACAGGACCCAGCTAACTATGGCTACACCTTC. It translates to CASSRGQDPANYGYTF.

V gene TRBV6-5 combines with J gene TRBJ1-5; a weak D match, TRBD1 (5 bases). Germline V gene data show CDR1 as MNHEY and CDR2 as SVGAGI. V was shortened by 6 bases and J by 2 bases, with 14 bases between the two germline ends. This CDR3 contains 15 residues. The CDR3 spells CASRPTDKGNQPQHF. The CDR3 DNA is TGTGCCAGCAGACCGACAGATAAGGGCAATCAGCCCCAGCATTTT.

This sequence joins TRBV28 and TRBJ1-5, with TRBD1 matching 7 bases. V gave up 2 bases and J gave up 3 bases; unmatched junction bases: 4. The CDR3 totals 15 residues. The germline CDR1 and CDR2 sequences are MDHEN and SYDVKM. The CDR3 region is CASSLGGQLNQPQHF. In nucleotides, the CDR3 is TGTGCCAGCAGTTTAGGGGGACAGCTCAATCAGCCCCAGCATTTT.

The rearrangement links TRBV5-4 to TRBJ2-7; D may be TRBD2 (5 bases). The V end lost 0 bases, the J end lost 1 base, and 8 bases lay between the germline ends. Germline CDR1 reads SGHNT; CDR2 reads YYREEE (reference sequence). This CDR3 spans 14 amino acids. The CDR3 sequence: CASSLDRESYEQYF. The CDR3 coding sequence is TGTGCCAGCAGCTTGGATAGGGAGTCCTACGAGCAGTACTTC.

This clone was counted a single time. V gene TRBV7-2 combines with J gene TRBJ2-6, with 8 nucleotides matching TRBD2. This CDR3 spans 18 amino acids. Looked up from germline, CDR1 is SGHTA and CDR2 is FQGNSA. J lost 4 bases, V lost 4 bases, and 12 bases had no gene match. CDR3 in DNA: TGTGCCAGCAGCTCAGCGGGGGCCCCCGGCTGGGGGGCCAACGTCCTGACTTTC. Protein: CASSSAGAPGWGANVLTF.

This clone has a single count. This sequence joins TRBV24-1 and TRBJ2-2, with 7 bases matching TRBD1. Unmatched junction bases numbered 8, after V lost 9 bases and J lost 2 bases. This CDR3 contains 15 residues. Germline-derived CDR1 and CDR2 are KGHDR and SFDVKD. DNA of the CDR3: TGTGCCACCGGAGACAGGGAGTTTAACACCGGGGAGCTGTTTTTT. Residues: CATGDREFNTGELFF.

The chain employs TRBV14 and TRBJ2-7; tentatively, D is TRBD1 (6 bases). The CDR3 covers 14 residues. Germline V gene data show CDR1 as SGHDN and CDR2 as FVKESK. V was shortened by 4 bases and J by 1 base, with 11 bases between the two germline ends. This chain's CDR3 is CASSPLGQSYEQYF. The CDR3 DNA follows: TGTGCCAGCAGCCCGCTGGGACAATCCTACGAGCAGTACTTC.

This rearrangement joins TRBV2 to TRBJ2-2; D possibly corresponds to TRBD2 (5 bases). The CDR3 contains 15 residues. Trimming shortened V by 4 bases and J by 4 bases, and 13 bases separated the two germline ends. Germline values: CDR1 SNHLY, CDR2 FYNNEI. This CDR3 is CASSAWRTFTGELFF. The CDR3 DNA reads TGTGCCAGCAGTGCGTGGAGGACCTTCACCGGGGAGCTGTTTTTT.

The chain recombines TRBV7-3 with TRBJ2-3; weak D call: TRBD2 (5 bases). The CDR3 is 15 residues long. Trimming shortened V by 4 bases and J by 0 bases, and 11 bases separated the two germline ends. Per germline, CDR1 SGHTA and CDR2 FQGTGA. CDR3 bases: TGTGCCAGCAGCTCAGGACTCGAAAGCACAGATACGCAGTATTTT. Its protein product is CASSSGLESTDTQYF.

The chain uses TRBV11-3 and TRBJ2-2, with D uncertain. The V end lost 4 bases, the J end lost 5 bases, and 8 bases lay between the germline ends. Germline V gives CDR1 SGHNT, CDR2 YENEEA. CDR3 length equals 13 residues. In DNA, the CDR3 is TGTGCCAGCAGCTATCTAGTGACCGGGGAGCTGTTTTTT. This gives the protein CASSYLVTGELFF.

This chain joins TRBV24-1 and TRBJ2-5; weak D call: TRBD1 (5 bases). Germline V gives CDR1 KGHDR, CDR2 SFDVKD. V was shortened by 4 bases and J by 2 bases, with 7 bases between the two germline ends. The CDR3 is made up of 13 amino acids. This CDR3 reads CATSDRQQETQYF. The CDR3 DNA is TGTGCCACCAGTGACAGACAGCAAGAGACCCAGTACTTC.

The chain has TRBV27 and TRBJ1-6, with 8 bases aligning to TRBD1. Germline CDR1 and CDR2: MNHEY and SMNVEV (reference sequence). The CDR3 spans 15 residues. V lost 6 bases to trimming and J lost 6 bases; unmatched junction nucleotides: 7. The CDR3 DNA reads TGTGCCAGCAGCCGTCAGGGGGCGGGTAATTCACCCCTCCACTTT. Translated: CASSRQGAGNSPLHF.

The chain employs TRBV6-5 and TRBJ1-4; 9 positions match TRBD1. V was pared by 5 bases and J by 7 bases, with 5 bases of the junction left unmatched. Germline CDR1 MNHEY, CDR2 SVGAGI. This CDR3 is built from 14 residues. The CDR3 is CASSRTGEVEKLFF. CDR3 coding DNA: TGTGCCAGCAGTCGGACAGGGGAGGTTGAAAAACTGTTTTTT.

This rearrangement joins TRBV19 to TRBJ2-3; 8 nucleotides agree with TRBD2. This CDR3 has 16 residues. Germline trimming cut 3 bases from V and 2 bases from J; bases unmatched to any gene: 7. Germline lookup yields CDR1 LNHDA and CDR2 SQIVND (reference sequence). The CDR3: CASSIVAGGLTDTQYF. The CDR3, as DNA: TGTGCCAGTAGTATTGTGGCGGGGGGACTCACAGATACGCAGTATTTT.

V gene TRBV6-5 combines with J gene TRBJ1-1, with D hard to call. Germline CDR1 MNHEY, CDR2 SVGAGI. Trimming pared 2 bases from V and 2 bases from J, leaving 6 bases between. This CDR3 region has 13 residues. The CDR3 DNA is TGTGCCAGCAGTTACCCACAAAACACTGAAGCTTTCTTT. Amino acid sequence: CASSYPQNTEAFF.

The CDR3 bases are TGTGCCATCAGTGAGACTGAAAATGAGCAGTTCTTC. Translation gives CAISETENEQFF. The rearrangement links TRBV10-3 to TRBJ2-1; D is unclear. The germline V and J ends were trimmed by 2 bases and 7 bases, with 6 bases remaining between them. Germline CDR1 is ENHRY and CDR2 is SYGVKD. This CDR3 is 12 amino acids long.

This clone appeared a single time. The J gene is TRBJ2-3, the V gene TRBV5-1; D is possibly TRBD2 (6 bases). This CDR3 region has 14 residues. Trimming shortened V by 4 bases and J by 3 bases, and 12 bases separated the two germline ends. Germline CDR1 and CDR2: SGHRS and YFSETQ. In nucleotides, the CDR3 is TGCGCCAGCAGCCGGGGACTTGGGACAGATACGCAGTATTTT. Its protein is CASSRGLGTDTQYF.

This clone turned up a few times. The chain couples TRBV7-3 to TRBJ2-3; D is unresolved. Trimming left V 5 bases short and J 1 base short, with 7 bases between. This CDR3 spans 13 amino acids. Germline V gene sequence: CDR1 SGHTA, CDR2 FQGTGA. As DNA, the CDR3 is TGTGCCAGCAGCCCCCCGGGCACAGATACGCAGTATTTT. It specifies CASSPPGTDTQYF.

The chain has TRBV9 and TRBJ2-1, with 11 nucleotides matching TRBD1. The germline V gene has CDR1 SGDLS and CDR2 YYNGEE. The CDR3 totals 15 residues. J lost 8 bases, V lost 4 bases, and 8 bases had no gene match. The CDR3 spells CASSPQGQGDYEQFF. CDR3 in DNA: TGTGCCAGCAGCCCCCAGGGACAGGGGGATTATGAGCAGTTCTTC.

This chain joins TRBV7-2 and TRBJ1-5; the D gene is possibly TRBD1 (6 bases). The CDR3 consists of 14 residues. V was cut by 1 base and J by 12 bases, with 16 bases left in between. Germline CDR1 and CDR2: SGHTA and FQGNSA. CDR3 nucleotides: TGTGCCAGCAGCTTAGATCAGGGGACCTCGCGCCAGCATTTT. Protein product: CASSLDQGTSRQHF.

The V and J genes are TRBV19 and TRBJ1-2, with 7 positions matching TRBD1. Germline CDR1 reads LNHDA; CDR2 reads SQIVND (reference sequence). Trimming cost V 6 bases and J 3 bases; bases outside gene matches: 4. This CDR3 contains 13 residues. CDR3 sequence reads: CASSNRGYYGYTF. In DNA form, the CDR3 reads TGTGCCAGTAGCAACAGGGGCTACTATGGCTACACCTTC.

The rearrangement links TRBV21-1 to TRBJ2-1; the tabulated D call, TRBD2, remains unverified against the DNA. TRBV21-1 is a recognized pseudogene. This CDR3 has 15 residues. CDR3 region: CASSPSGTTNNEQFF. In nucleotides, the CDR3 is TGTGCCAGCAGCCCCAGTGGGACTACCAACAATGAGCAGTTCTTC.

The J gene is TRBJ1-4, the V gene TRBV28, with D possibly TRBD1 on 6 matching bases. V lost 4 bases to trimming and J lost 2 bases, with 23 bases between them. CDR1 is MDHEN and CDR2 is SYDVKM in the germline V gene. The CDR3 totals 19 residues. CDR3 DNA sequence: TGTGCCAGCAGTTACCCCCCGACAGGCCGCGGTTTGACTAATGAAAAACTGTTTTTT. The encoded protein is CASSYPPTGRGLTNEKLFF.

The chain carries TRBV5-5 and TRBJ2-1; possible D gene TRBD1, 6 bases. CDR3 length: 13 residues. Trimming removed 6 bases at V and 9 bases at J, with 16 bases between. The germline V gene encodes CDR1 SGHKS and CDR2 YYEKEE (reference sequence). The CDR3 reads CASNEQGFSEQFF. DNA for the CDR3: TGTGCCAGCAACGAACAGGGTTTCAGTGAGCAGTTCTTC.

The chain links TRBV10-3 to TRBJ1-3; D ambiguous. This CDR3 is 15 amino acids long. The germline V gene encodes CDR1 ENHRY and CDR2 SYGVKD. Trimming pared 2 bases from V and 5 bases from J, leaving 13 bases between. CDR3 in amino acids: CAISEDRGSRNTIYF. The CDR3 DNA is TGTGCCATCAGTGAGGATCGCGGCAGTAGAAACACCATATATTTT.

The chain is built from TRBV28 and TRBJ2-7, with TRBD2 as a possible D gene (5 bases). The germline V and J ends were trimmed by 3 bases and 3 bases, with 9 bases remaining between them. Germline CDR1 MDHEN, CDR2 SYDVKM. This CDR3 is 13 amino acids long. The CDR3 DNA sequence: TGTGCCAGCAGTTTTCGGGGATACTACGAGCAGTACTTC. It codes for CASSFRGYYEQYF.

The chain has TRBV25-1 and TRBJ1-6; D is perhaps TRBD1 (5 bases). CDR1 and CDR2 from the germline V gene are MGHDK and SYGVNS. The V end was cut by 0 bases, the J end by 8 bases, with 8 bases between. The CDR3 covers 14 residues. The CDR3 reads CASSEYGRDSPLHF. The CDR3, as DNA: TGTGCCAGCAGTGAATATGGCAGGGATTCACCCCTCCACTTT.

V and J are TRBV7-2 and TRBJ2-3, with D tentatively TRBD1 (5 bases). The CDR3 spans 12 residues. Per the germline V gene, CDR1 is SGHTA and CDR2 is FQGNSA. V gave up 5 bases and J gave up 6 bases, with 9 bases separating them. The CDR3 coding sequence is TGTGCCAGCAGCGACAGTTTGGATACGCAGTATTTT. It codes for CASSDSLDTQYF.

As regards this clone: This specimen includes other DNA sequences encoding the same CDR3. The chain couples TRBV5-1 to TRBJ2-2, with 7 bases matching TRBD1. Germline V gene data show CDR1 as SGHRS and CDR2 as YFSETQ. The V segment lost 0 bases and the J segment 2 bases; nucleotides outside the gene matches: 1. The CDR3 loop spans 15 amino acids. CDR3 sequence reads: CASSLGQGNTGELFF. Written as DNA, the CDR3 is TGCGCCAGCAGCTTGGGACAGGGTAACACCGGGGAGCTGTTTTTT.